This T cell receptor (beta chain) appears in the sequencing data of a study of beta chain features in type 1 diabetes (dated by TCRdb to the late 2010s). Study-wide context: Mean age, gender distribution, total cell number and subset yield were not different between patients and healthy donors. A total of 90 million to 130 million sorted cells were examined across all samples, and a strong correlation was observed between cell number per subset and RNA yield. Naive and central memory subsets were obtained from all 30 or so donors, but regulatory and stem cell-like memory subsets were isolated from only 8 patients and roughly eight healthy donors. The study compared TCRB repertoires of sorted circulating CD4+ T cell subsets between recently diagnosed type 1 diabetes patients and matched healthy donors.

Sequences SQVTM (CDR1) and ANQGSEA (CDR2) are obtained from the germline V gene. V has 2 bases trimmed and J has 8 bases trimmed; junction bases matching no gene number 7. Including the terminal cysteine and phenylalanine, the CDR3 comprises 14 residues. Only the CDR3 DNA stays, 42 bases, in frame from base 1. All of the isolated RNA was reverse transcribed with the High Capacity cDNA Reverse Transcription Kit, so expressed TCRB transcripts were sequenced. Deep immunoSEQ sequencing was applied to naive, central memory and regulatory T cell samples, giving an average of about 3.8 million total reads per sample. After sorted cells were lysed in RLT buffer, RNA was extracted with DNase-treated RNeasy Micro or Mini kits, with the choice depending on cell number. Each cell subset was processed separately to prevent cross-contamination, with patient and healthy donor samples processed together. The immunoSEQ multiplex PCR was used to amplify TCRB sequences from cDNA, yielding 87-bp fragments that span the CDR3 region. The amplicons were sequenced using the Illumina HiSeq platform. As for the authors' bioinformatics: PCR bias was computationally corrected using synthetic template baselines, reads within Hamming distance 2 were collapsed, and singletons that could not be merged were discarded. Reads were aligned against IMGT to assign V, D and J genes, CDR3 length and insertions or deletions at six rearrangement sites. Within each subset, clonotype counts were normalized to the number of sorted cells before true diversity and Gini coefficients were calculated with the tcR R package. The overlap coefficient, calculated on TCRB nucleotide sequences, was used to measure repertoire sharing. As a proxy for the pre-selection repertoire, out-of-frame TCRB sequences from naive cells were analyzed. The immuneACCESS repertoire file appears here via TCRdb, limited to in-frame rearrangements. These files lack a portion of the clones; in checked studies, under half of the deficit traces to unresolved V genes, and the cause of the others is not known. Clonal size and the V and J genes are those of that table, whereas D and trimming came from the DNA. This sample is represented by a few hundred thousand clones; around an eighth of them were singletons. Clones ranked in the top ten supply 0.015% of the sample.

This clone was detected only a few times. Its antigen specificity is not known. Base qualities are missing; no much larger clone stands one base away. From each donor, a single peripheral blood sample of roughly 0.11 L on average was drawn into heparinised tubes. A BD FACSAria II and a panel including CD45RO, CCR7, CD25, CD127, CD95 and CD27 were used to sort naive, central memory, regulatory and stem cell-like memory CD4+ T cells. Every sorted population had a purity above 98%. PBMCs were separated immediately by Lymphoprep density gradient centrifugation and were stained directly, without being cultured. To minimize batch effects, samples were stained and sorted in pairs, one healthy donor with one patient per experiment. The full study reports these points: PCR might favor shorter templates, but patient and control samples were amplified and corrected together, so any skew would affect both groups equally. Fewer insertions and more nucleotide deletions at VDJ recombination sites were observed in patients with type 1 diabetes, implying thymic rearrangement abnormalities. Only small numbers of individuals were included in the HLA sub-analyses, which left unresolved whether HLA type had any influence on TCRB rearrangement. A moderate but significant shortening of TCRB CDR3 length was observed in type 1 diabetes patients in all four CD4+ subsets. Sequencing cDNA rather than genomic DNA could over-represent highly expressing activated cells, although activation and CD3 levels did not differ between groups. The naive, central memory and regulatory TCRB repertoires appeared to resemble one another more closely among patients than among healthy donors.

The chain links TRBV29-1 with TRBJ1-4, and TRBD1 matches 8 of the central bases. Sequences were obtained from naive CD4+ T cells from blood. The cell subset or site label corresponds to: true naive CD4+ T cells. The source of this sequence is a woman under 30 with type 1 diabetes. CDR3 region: CSVEKGTGGEKLFF. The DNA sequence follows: TGCAGCGTTGAAAAAGGGACAGGAGGCGAAAAACTGTTTTTT. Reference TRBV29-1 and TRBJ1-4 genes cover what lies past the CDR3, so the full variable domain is SAVISQKPSRDICQRGTSLTIQCQVDSQVTMMFWYRQQPGQSLTLIATANQGSEATYESGFVIDKFPISRPNLTFSTLTVSNMSPEDSSIYLCSVEKGTGGEKLFFGSGTQLSVL.